These 14 T cell receptor beta chains originate from one sample sequenced in a study of CD8 T cells in Susac syndrome. RNA was extracted with the RNeasy kit, and a quantity of roughly 0.5 to 1 ug was reverse transcribed using random hexamers. MiXCR, applied by TCRdb to the immunoSEQ multiplex PCR reads, yields one record per CDR3 protein. Altogether about 140,000 distinct CDR3 sequences are present, about 93% being singletons, with the ten largest covering over 0.25%. The sample comprised CD8+ T cells from PBMCs. All receptors derive from a human donor in good health.

The rearrangement joins TRBV27 to TRBJ2-1, with 7 bases that match TRBD2. The junction had 8 bases not matched to a gene; V was cut back by 8 bases and J by 4 bases. Looked up from germline, CDR1 is MNHEY and CDR2 is SMNVEV (reference sequence). The CDR3 extends over 14 amino acids. The chain's CDR3 is CASASGTSYNEQFF. The CDR3 nucleotides are TGTGCCAGCGCAAGCGGGACGAGTTACAATGAGCAGTTCTTC.

This clonotype was recorded once. The chain combines TRBV27 with TRBJ2-1; the match to TRBD2 covers 8 bases. The CDR3 has 14 residues. CDR1 and CDR2 from the germline V gene are MNHEY and SMNVEV (reference sequence). Germline trimming cut 1 base from V and 8 bases from J; bases unmatched to any gene: 4. CDR3 sequence: CASSLLAGGDEQFF. DNA for the CDR3: TGTGCCAGCAGTTTATTGGCGGGAGGTGATGAGCAGTTCTTC.

This clonotype occurred once. This sequence joins TRBV7-9 and TRBJ2-7, with a weak D call TRBD1 (6 bases). Trimming stripped 4 bases from V and 5 bases from J, with 15 bases between. The germline V gene encodes CDR1 SEHNR and CDR2 FQNEAQ (reference sequence). The CDR3 covers 14 residues. The chain's CDR3 is CASSYGQLDNEQYF. CDR3 nucleotide sequence: TGTGCCAGCAGCTATGGACAGCTCGATAACGAGCAGTACTTC. The variable domain in full, with the rest retrieved from reference TRBV7-9 and TRBJ2-7, is DTGVSQNPRHKITKRGQNVTFRCDPISEHNRLYWYRQTLGQGPEFLTYFQNEAQLEKSRLLSDRFSAERPKGSFSTLEIQRTEQGDSAMYLCASSYGQLDNEQYFGPGTRLTVT.

This clonotype was observed a few times. The rearrangement links TRBV24-1 to TRBJ2-7, with D unresolved. V was shortened by 0 bases and J by 5 bases, with 7 bases between the two germline ends. This CDR3 has 13 residues. The germline V gene has CDR1 KGHDR and CDR2 SFDVKD. CDR3 protein: CATSDLGGDEQYF. The CDR3 DNA reads TGTGCCACCAGTGATTTGGGTGGGGACGAGCAGTACTTC.

The chain carries TRBV27 and TRBJ1-2, with 7 bases identical to TRBD1. This CDR3 has 13 amino acids. CDR1 and CDR2 (germline): MNHEY, SMNVEV (reference sequence). V lost 5 bases to trimming and J lost 8 bases; unmatched junction nucleotides: 8. CDR3 sequence: CASSPDRAHGYTF. CDR3 nucleotide sequence: TGTGCCAGCAGTCCAGACAGGGCGCACGGCTACACCTTC.

This chain joins TRBV29-1 and TRBJ1-1, with 9 nucleotides matching TRBD1. Trimming cost V 4 bases and J 7 bases; bases outside gene matches: 7. Germline CDR1 and CDR2: SQVTM and ANQGSEA. This CDR3 is built from 13 residues. CDR3 nucleotides: TGCAGCGTTGCTTTACAGGGGGCGGATGAAGCTTTCTTT. It translates to CSVALQGADEAFF.

Here the CDR3 DNA reads TGTGCCAGCAGCGAATCCAAGGGAGGGGGCAACAGTTACGAGCAGTACTTC. It codes for CASSESKGGGNSYEQYF. The rearrangement uses TRBV9 and TRBJ2-7; D could derive from TRBD1 or TRBD2 (7 bases each). Germline V gene data show CDR1 as SGDLS and CDR2 as YYNGEE. This CDR3 has 17 residues. V dropped 3 bases and J dropped 4 bases, with 23 bases sitting between them. Based on the CDR3 plus reference TRBV9 and TRBJ2-7, the full variable domain is DSGVTQTPKHLITATGQRVTLRCSPRSGDLSVYWYQQSLDQGLQFLIQYYNGEERAKGNILERFSAQQFPDLHSELNLSSLELGDSALYFCASSESKGGGNSYEQYFGPGTRLTVT.

The J gene is TRBJ2-7, the V gene TRBV13; 7 nucleotides match TRBD2. V gave up 4 bases and J gave up 2 bases; unmatched junction bases: 11. The CDR3 contains 16 residues. Per the germline V gene, CDR1 is PRHDT and CDR2 is FYEKMQ (reference sequence). The CDR3 nucleotides are TGTGCCAGCAGCTCACCTACTAGCGACAACACCTACGAGCAGTACTTC. Its protein product is CASSSPTSDNTYEQYF. The full variable domain, completed using reference TRBV13 and TRBJ2-7, is AAGVIQSPRHLIKEKRETATLKCYPIPRHDTVYWYQQGPGQDPQFLISFYEKMQSDKGSIPDRFSAQQFSDYHSELNMSSLELGDSALYFCASSSPTSDNTYEQYFGPGTRLTVT.

The V and J genes are TRBV4-2 and TRBJ2-7; TRBD2 matches 9 bases. With 1 base clipped from V and 4 bases from J, the junction kept 5 bases outside the gene matches. Germline CDR1 reads LGHNA; CDR2 reads YNFKEQ. CDR3 length: 15 amino acids. The CDR3 reads CASSQGIAGVYEQYF. The CDR3 DNA is TGTGCCAGCAGCCAAGGCATAGCGGGAGTTTACGAGCAGTACTTC.

CDR3: CASSLSETRYFGEQYF. CDR3 sequence (DNA): TGTGCCAGCAGTTTATCCGAGACTAGGTATTTCGGCGAGCAGTACTTC. The rearrangement links TRBV27 to TRBJ2-7; possible D gene TRBD2, 6 bases. Trimming pared 0 bases from V and 6 bases from J, leaving 18 bases between. Germline V gene sequence: CDR1 MNHEY, CDR2 SMNVEV (reference sequence). This CDR3 is 16 amino acids long.

The chain recombines TRBV12-3 or TRBV12-4 with TRBJ2-5; 8 bases map to TRBD2. The CDR3 totals 14 residues. V was pared by 7 bases and J by 5 bases, with 9 bases of the junction left unmatched. The CDR3 sequence: CASKPSAGEETQYF. The DNA for the CDR3 is TGTGCCAGCAAACCGTCAGCGGGAGAGGAGACCCAGTACTTC.

The V call is TRBV9, the J call TRBJ2-7; tentatively, D is TRBD1 or TRBD2 (5 bases each). The V and J ends lost 4 bases and 0 bases respectively, with 14 bases between them. The CDR3 runs 15 residues. Germline V gene data show CDR1 as SGDLS and CDR2 as YYNGEE. DNA for the CDR3: TGTGCCAGCAGCCGAGGGGCGGAGAGCTCCTACGAGCAGTACTTC. Translation gives CASSRGAESSYEQYF.

This CDR3 reads CSANSGLVRTDTQYF. CDR3 sequence (DNA): TGCAGTGCTAATTCCGGACTAGTTAGAACAGATACGCAGTATTTT. The V and J genes are TRBV20-1 and TRBJ2-3, with 7 positions matching TRBD2. Trimming removed 4 bases from V and 3 bases from J; junction bases left unmatched: 10. The CDR3 is 15 residues long. Germline CDR1 and CDR2: DFQATT and SNEGSKA (reference sequence).

The genes are TRBV7-2 and TRBJ2-7, with 7 bases fitting TRBD2. This CDR3 has 14 amino acids. The ends lost 6 bases at V and 3 bases at J; junction bases unmatched: 8. Germline V gene data show CDR1 as SGHTA and CDR2 as FQGNSA. The CDR3 nucleotides are TGTGCCAGCAGGCTTCGGGAGGCTTACTACGAGCAGTACTTC. Encoded protein: CASRLREAYYEQYF.